A single sample gave rise to the 14 T cell receptor beta chains below, sequenced in a study of response to subunit inactivated influenza vaccine. TCRdb independently ran MiXCR on the RT-PCR reads; one entry per CDR3 protein. Here the sample spans more than 250,000 distinct CDR3 sequences, around a fifth being singletons. Sequences were derived from PBMCs from blood, sampled approximately 20 months after vaccination. The source is a man aged 50 to 69 who received an inactivated influenza vaccine.

V usage is TRBV9 and J usage is TRBJ2-1; D remains ambiguous. Germline CDR1 SGDLS, CDR2 YYNGEE. This CDR3 region has 14 residues. Trimming left V 1 base short and J 5 bases short, with 10 bases between. CDR3 amino acids: CASSVHQEHNEQFF. CDR3 coding DNA: TGTGCCAGCAGCGTACACCAAGAACACAATGAGCAGTTCTTC. The entire variable domain, with the rest obtained from reference TRBV9 and TRBJ2-1, is as follows: DSGVTQTPKHLITATGQRVTLRCSPRSGDLSVYWYQQSLDQGLQFLIQYYNGEERAKGNILERFSAQQFPDLHSELNLSSLELGDSALYFCASSVHQEHNEQFFGPGTRLTVL.

A word on this clonotype: The limits of the CDR3 on the DNA are not certain, so only TCRdb's listed CDR3 is given. The V and J genes are TRBV23-1 and TRBJ1-4; TRBD1, the D gene given by the table, was not confirmed from the DNA. TRBV23-1 is an ORF; its function is uncertain. The CDR3 adds up to 17 amino acids, both ends counted. This chain's CDR3 is CASSHPGNRGLKKNCFF.

The V gene is TRBV6-2 or TRBV6-3, the J gene TRBJ2-2; TRBD2 agrees at 7 bases. Germline trimming cut 0 bases from V and 4 bases from J; bases unmatched to any gene: 5. The CDR3 has 16 residues. Germline CDR1 reads MNHEY; CDR2 reads SVGEGT. The CDR3 spells CASSYSPGGSTGELFF. The DNA of the CDR3 is TGTGCCAGCAGTTACTCTCCGGGGGGAAGCACCGGGGAGCTGTTTTTT.

The rearrangement uses TRBV19 and TRBJ1-5; unclear D gene. Germline lookup yields CDR1 LNHDA and CDR2 SQIVND (reference sequence). This CDR3 contains 15 residues. Trimming stripped 7 bases from V and 2 bases from J, with 15 bases between. The CDR3 DNA follows: TGTGCCAGTAACGCTCTGGGAGCGGGCAATCAGCCCCAGCATTTT. It encodes CASNALGAGNQPQHF.

This clonotype showed up just a few times. This chain uses TRBV11-2 with TRBJ2-5; D is unclear. CDR3 size: 13 residues. Trimming shortened V by 0 bases and J by 5 bases, and 7 bases separated the two germline ends. Germline V gene sequence: CDR1 SGHAT, CDR2 FQNNGV. CDR3 protein: CASSLDQAETQYF. The CDR3, as DNA: TGTGCCAGCAGCTTAGATCAAGCGGAGACCCAGTACTTC.

Only a few counts were recorded for this clonotype. The chain uses TRBV29-1 and TRBJ1-2; the match to TRBD1 covers 9 bases. Germline lookup yields CDR1 SQVTM and CDR2 ANQGSEA. With V trimmed by 3 bases and J by 0 bases, 2 bases remained unmatched. The CDR3 loop spans 14 amino acids. The CDR3 reads CSVEGTGTNYGYTF. The CDR3 nucleotides read TGCAGCGTTGAGGGGACAGGGACTAACTATGGCTACACCTTC.

V usage is TRBV5-1 and J usage is TRBJ2-5; no firm D call. The CDR3 consists of 15 residues. The germline V gene encodes CDR1 SGHRS and CDR2 YFSETQ. Between the trimmed V and J ends, which lost 4 bases and 1 base, there was a span of 14 bases. The DNA for the CDR3 is TGCGCCAGCAGCCCGAATCGCCTCTCCCAAGAGACCCAGTACTTC. Encoded protein: CASSPNRLSQETQYF. Complete variable domain (other parts from reference TRBV5-1 and TRBJ2-5): KAGVTQTPRYLIKTRGQQVTLSCSPISGHRSVSWYQQTPGQGLQFLFEYFSETQRNKGNFPGRFSGRQFSNSRSEMNVSTLELGDSALYLCASSPNRLSQETQYFGPGTRLLVL.

This clonotype turned up a few times. The chain couples TRBV6-2 or TRBV6-3 to TRBJ2-7, with 7 bases matching TRBD1. The CDR3 totals 16 residues. V trimming: 0 bases; J trimming: 3 bases; junction bases outside the gene matches: 8. Germline loops: CDR1 MNHEY, CDR2 SVGEGT. Written as DNA, the CDR3 is TGTGCCAGCAGTTACTCCACGACAGGGTTGAACTACGAGCAGTACTTC. It yields the protein CASSYSTTGLNYEQYF.

In this sample, this clonotype turned up many times. The chain carries TRBV5-1 and TRBJ2-7; possible D gene TRBD2, 5 bases. This CDR3 comprises 12 residues. The V end was cut by 2 bases, the J end by 5 bases, with 8 bases between. Germline-derived CDR1 and CDR2 are SGHRS and YFSETQ. The CDR3 reads CASSLTGDEQYF. The CDR3 DNA reads as TGCGCCAGCAGCTTAACCGGGGACGAGCAGTACTTC.

V gene TRBV9 combines with J gene TRBJ2-1, with unresolved D. Germline V CDR1 and CDR2: SGDLS, YYNGEE. V lost 0 bases, J lost 8 bases, and 9 bases lay in between. This CDR3 region has 13 residues. The CDR3 reads CASSVAYQDEQFF. CDR3 DNA sequence: TGTGCCAGCAGCGTAGCTTACCAGGATGAGCAGTTCTTC. Combining the CDR3 with reference TRBV9 and TRBJ2-1 gives the whole variable domain DSGVTQTPKHLITATGQRVTLRCSPRSGDLSVYWYQQSLDQGLQFLIQYYNGEERAKGNILERFSAQQFPDLHSELNLSSLELGDSALYFCASSVAYQDEQFFGPGTRLTVL.

In its sample, this clonotype was seen a few times. The chain uses TRBV6-4 and TRBJ1-5, with D unclear. With 9 bases removed from V and 3 bases from J, the gap between germline ends came to 24 bases. Germline CDR1 and CDR2: MRHNA and SNTAGT. The length of the CDR3 is 17 residues. CDR3 amino acids: CARTPQKGPAPNQPQHF. The DNA of the CDR3 is TGTGCCAGAACCCCTCAAAAAGGCCCGGCGCCCAATCAGCCCCAGCATTTT.

The J gene is TRBJ2-7, the V gene TRBV29-1, with 8 bases lining up with TRBD2. The junction had 16 bases not matched to a gene; V was cut back by 6 bases and J by 9 bases. Germline values: CDR1 SQVTM, CDR2 ANQGSEA. This CDR3 comprises 14 residues. CDR3: CSVETSARGSGQYF. The CDR3 DNA reads as TGCAGCGTAGAGACTAGCGCGAGGGGTTCTGGGCAGTACTTC.

The chain carries TRBV12-3 or TRBV12-4 and TRBJ2-1; D is possibly TRBD1 or TRBD2 (5 bases each). Trimming left V 6 bases short and J 5 bases short, with 14 bases between. CDR3 length equals 14 residues. DNA of the CDR3: TGTGCCAGCAGATCCTCCGGGACCAACAATGAGCAGTTCTTC. Protein: CASRSSGTNNEQFF.

The chain has TRBV20-1 and TRBJ2-3; 9 bases are a match to TRBD2. Germline CDR1 reads DFQATT; CDR2 reads SNEGSKA (reference sequence). The CDR3 is 15 residues long. The V segment lost 3 bases and the J segment 4 bases; nucleotides outside the gene matches: 8. CDR3 coding DNA: TGCAGTGCTAGCCGCGCTAGCGGGAAGGCAGATACGCAGTATTTT. Its protein is CSASRASGKADTQYF.